Given below is one T cell receptor beta chain in context. Its antigen is unidentified. This specimen belongs to a study of cytomegalovirus exposure and HLA in healthy donors. CDR1 is MGHRA and CDR2 is YSYEKL in the germline V gene. V lost 4 bases to trimming and J lost 4 bases, with 20 bases between them. This CDR3 spans 17 amino acids. Study-wide results and limits: Reportedly, cytomegalovirus status was diagnosed with high sensitivity and specificity. HLA restriction was apparent for most CMV-associated TCR beta chains in a later analysis. Most TCR sequences showed up rarely, but some public TCRs showed up in many donors. The authors enumerated around 150 TCR beta chains as linked to cytomegalovirus.

The PCR was carried out with 60 Vbeta primers and 13 Jbeta primers. Repertoires were generated with immunoSEQ multiplex PCR, while TCRdb's copy carries only in-frame clones and drops some. The sample has about 130,000 clones, and its top ten clones hold around 1.5%. The chain links TRBV4-1 to TRBJ1-5, with TRBD1 as a possible D gene (6 bases). This receptor was taken from a woman in her thirties or forties in good health and CMV-seronegative. Source material: PBMCs. The CDR3 spells CASSRGTTGTPNQPQHF. In nucleotides, the CDR3 is TGCGCCAGCAGCCGAGGAACTACCGGGACACCTAATCAGCCCCAGCATTTT.